A selection of T cell receptor beta chains follows, all from one sample in a study of metastatic and nonmetastatic thyroid tumors. MiXCR re-clonotyped the PCR reads for TCRdb. The sample carries 20,000 to 30,000 clones, approximately 13% recorded once. The sample was blood. These receptor sequences come from a female donor with papillary thyroid cancer or a benign thyroid nodule (not recorded which). Some clones in this sample may be carry-over from other donors' samples. Both conserved end residues are trimmed from each CDR3. The order of the fields is V gene, J gene, clone size, CDR3 protein. Size tells how often a clone was seen (once, few, many) or the class of an expanded clone, and some rows leave it out.

>TRBV7-9|TRBJ1-6|once
ASSLVNSPLH
>TRBV15|TRBJ1-1|NA
ATIRDGITEAF
>TRBV12-3/TRBV12-4|TRBJ1-1|NA
ASSPCVGGTGEAF
>TRBV9|TRBJ2-2|NA
VSSVDGTTDLGLF
>TRBV19|TRBJ1-1|many
ASFRGRDTLTEAF
>TRBV6-1|TRBJ2-2|few
ASSAMGTGERF
>TRBV20-1|TRBJ1-4|many
SAREGEKLF
>TRBV6-1|TRBJ2-1|many
ASTSQAGYNEQF
>TRBV12-5|TRBJ1-1|many
ASGLSSQGIGTEAF
>TRBV30|TRBJ1-5|many
AWSADRVDQPQH
>TRBV7-3|TRBJ2-3|NA
ASSLTSADTQY
>TRBV14|TRBJ1-6|many
ASSPGTGYGTYNSPLH
>TRBV4-3|TRBJ1-2|many
ASSQDPLGTGIYGYT
>TRBV11-2|TRBJ2-7|many
ASSSRRGLAGGWDYEQH
>TRBV6-1|TRBJ2-6|few
ASSVTSSGSNVLT
>TRBV7-9|TRBJ1-2|NA
ASSLSGSGDGYT
>TRBV12-3/TRBV12-4|TRBJ1-4|many
ASALSGRINEKLF
>TRBV20-1|TRBJ2-5|many
SARTSGSFGETQY
>TRBV6-1|TRBJ2-7|medium-sized
ASSLTSGENHEQY
>TRBV6-1|TRBJ1-2|NA
ASSEGTQGIYGYT
>TRBV6-1|TRBJ2-5|many
ASKSGAGETQY
>TRBV11-2|TRBJ2-7|once
ASRPGQGLYEQY
>TRBV27|TRBJ2-3|many
ASSLADSTDTQY
>TRBV6-2/TRBV6-3|TRBJ1-5|many
AAGTESNQPQH
>TRBV11-2|TRBJ1-5|many
ASSLVQGPILWPQH
>TRBV20-1|TRBJ2-5|many
SAVDGTQETQY
>TRBV19|TRBJ2-7|NA
ASSLSGLGSYEQY
>TRBV20-1|TRBJ2-5|many
SARPFTGTVNWGETQC
>TRBV27|TRBJ1-1|many
ASSTGTIGTEAF
>TRBV4-1|TRBJ2-2|medium-sized
ASSHTGGTGELF
>TRBV5-1|TRBJ1-1|many
ASSPRGATEAF
>TRBV15|TRBJ1-5|many
ATSRTWGLIDQPQH
>TRBV4-1|TRBJ1-2|many
ASSQDTQGGGYT
>TRBV11-2|TRBJ1-6|few
ASSLEISPLH
>TRBV6-1|TRBJ2-7|medium-sized
ASSEELAGGYEQY
>TRBV11-2|TRBJ2-1|NA
ASSSLAGELNEQF
>TRBV6-1|TRBJ1-5|many
ASRDREVQPQH
>TRBV19|TRBJ2-7|many
ASTLGAGVPSEQY
>TRBV27|TRBJ1-1|many
ASSLFEGNTEAF
>TRBV20-1|TRBJ2-7|NA
SAWTPTAHEQY
>TRBV5-6|TRBJ2-2|many
ASRASSGSPPGELF
>TRBV5-1|TRBJ2-7|medium-sized
ASSLKFSYEQY
>TRBV6-5|TRBJ1-1|many
ASSYSGGDTEAF
>TRBV12-3/TRBV12-4|TRBJ1-4|many
ASSPRTGNEKLF
>TRBV30|TRBJ1-1|NA
AWSRLGFGEAF
>TRBV19|TRBJ1-1|many
ASSQGLVTEAF
>TRBV6-4|TRBJ2-2|medium-sized
ASSGTNTGELF
>TRBV6-1|TRBJ2-1|many
ASSWESVNEQF
>TRBV30|TRBJ1-2|many
AWRDSGYT
>TRBV7-9|TRBJ2-7|many
ASSWGQSSYEQY
>TRBV11-2|TRBJ1-1|many
ASSFNDRHNTEAF
>TRBV3-1|TRBJ1-2|many
ASARGVSGYT
>TRBV6-1|TRBJ1-6|many
ASSRDSYSYNSPLH
>TRBV19|TRBJ1-2|medium-sized
ASSIGPTERFSRSGYT
>TRBV20-1|TRBJ2-3|many
SAPVGGSTDTQY